This T cell receptor (beta chain) was captured by sequencing in a study of shared clonotypes between healthy human individuals (dated by TCRdb to the early 2020s). For the wider study: The cohort included a few men and a couple of women between 18 and 49 years of age. To increase sequencing depth and limit assay-specific biases, TCR repertoire library preparation and sequencing were carried out by different laboratories using diverse techniques. For each donor, three plates each were used for CD4 naive and CD4 memory, two plates were used for CD8 naive, and one plate was used for CD8 memory. Leukapheresis yielded between about 0.85 and 10 billion PBMCs per donor. To estimate repertoire size and how much clonotypes are shared between individuals, the study performed deep sequencing of blood TCR repertoires from 4 to 6 healthy adults. What the authors observed across the whole study: Based on pairwise subsampling, the degree of clonotype sharing among donors was expected to be affected by sequencing depth. Sharing across a few donors was observed for roughly 5% of naive CD4, less than 4% of naive CD8, roughly 2.4% of memory CD4, and about 0.39% of memory CD8 clonotypes. Clonotypes shared by all four sorted-subset donors showed higher generation probabilities than non-shared clonotypes. Even with the large sequencing depth, rarefaction of the sorted-subset datasets indicated that sequencing was incomplete. Estimated clonotype richness was generally larger for naive than for memory subsets. The small number of donors limited the genetic and exposure-history diversity represented. Sampling was restricted to blood, and TCR repertoires in tissues likely differ from the TCR repertoires found in blood.

Donors were healthy HIV-negative adults with no recently reported acute infections or vaccinations. Only Caucasian adults living in Nashville, Tennessee, USA were represented among the donors. CD4+ T cells were enriched through magnetic negative selection, after which naive cells were positively selected on CD45RA and the remaining negative fraction served as the memory subset. Blood was obtained by leukapheresis, after which PBMCs were separated by Ficoll-Histopaque density gradient centrifugation and cryopreserved in liquid nitrogen vapor phase. Analytical flow cytometry was used to check the purity and quantity of each magnetically sorted T cell population. From each sorted fraction, genomic DNA was isolated and quantified by UV absorbance on a Nanodrop 2000c. Points on this clone: The target of this receptor is not known. No quality values exist for individual bases; no much larger clone is one base distant.

Using the deep immunoSEQ assay, TCR CDR3 regions were amplified from genomic DNA by multiplex PCR. Extracted genomic DNA from each cell subset was spread evenly across all wells of several immunoSEQ 96-well plates, with each plate serving as a replicate. For sorted subsets, about 200 ng genomic DNA, equal to 30,000 or so T cell genomes, was loaded into each replicate PCR. Purified libraries were quantified with a Qubit 3.0 fluorometer, sized on a Bioanalyzer 2100, and re-quantified with the KAPA Library Quantification kit. Every immunoSEQ 96-well plate was sequenced on a dedicated single-read 150-cycle Illumina NextSeq 550 flow cell. In the original analysis: Because only junctional sequences without quality scores were contained in the immunoSEQ output, filtering matching that applied to full-length reads could not be performed. Sequences were annotated with PyIR, a Python wrapper for IgBLAST v1.9, and V/J genes and CDR3 were assigned using IMGT germline references. Reads were removed for weak V/J assignments (E-value above 1e-6), missing CDR3, stop codons, out-of-frame junctions, or ambiguous translated residues. V3J clonotypes were defined by identical inferred V gene, J gene, and CDR3 amino acid sequence. Percentage overlap between repertoires was calculated by dividing the number of shared unique clonotypes by the size of the smaller repertoire. Repertoire richness was assessed with RTK rarefaction, the Chao1 estimator, and Recon v2.1 estimates of unobserved clonotypes. Generation probabilities were computed with OLGA for all TCRbeta clonotypes obtained by the gDNA method from four donors. Not all clones reach the TCRdb copy of this immuneACCESS table, which keeps in-frame sequences only. Checked studies attribute under half of the gap to unresolved V genes and leave the rest unexplained. D and trimming were read from the DNA, whereas the V and J calls and clone size are those reported in that table. The sample contains some 2.4 million clones, 80% to 95% of them found a single time. 0.36% of the sample lies in the top ten.

The receptor's source is a man aged 18 to 30 in good health. Some clones in this sample may be carry-over from other donors' samples. The specimen was naive CD4+ T cells from PBMCs. In light of the paper, this sample's cell subset or site label describes: CD45RA+ positively selected.

The DNA sequence reads TGTGCCAGTAGTATCGAATTAACAGGGGCGGGCGGGGAGCTGTTTTTT. Translated, it reads CASSIELTGAGGELFF. The rearranged segments are TRBV19 and TRBJ2-2; 7 bases in the junction line up with TRBD1. The CDR3, cysteine through phenylalanine, is 16 amino acids long. The read is trimmed to its CDR3 DNA, 48 bases read in frame from base 1. Sequences LNHDA (CDR1) and SQIVND (CDR2) are obtained from the germline V gene (reference sequence). The germline V and J ends show losses of 3 bases and 7 bases respectively, and no gene match explains 11 bases of the junction.